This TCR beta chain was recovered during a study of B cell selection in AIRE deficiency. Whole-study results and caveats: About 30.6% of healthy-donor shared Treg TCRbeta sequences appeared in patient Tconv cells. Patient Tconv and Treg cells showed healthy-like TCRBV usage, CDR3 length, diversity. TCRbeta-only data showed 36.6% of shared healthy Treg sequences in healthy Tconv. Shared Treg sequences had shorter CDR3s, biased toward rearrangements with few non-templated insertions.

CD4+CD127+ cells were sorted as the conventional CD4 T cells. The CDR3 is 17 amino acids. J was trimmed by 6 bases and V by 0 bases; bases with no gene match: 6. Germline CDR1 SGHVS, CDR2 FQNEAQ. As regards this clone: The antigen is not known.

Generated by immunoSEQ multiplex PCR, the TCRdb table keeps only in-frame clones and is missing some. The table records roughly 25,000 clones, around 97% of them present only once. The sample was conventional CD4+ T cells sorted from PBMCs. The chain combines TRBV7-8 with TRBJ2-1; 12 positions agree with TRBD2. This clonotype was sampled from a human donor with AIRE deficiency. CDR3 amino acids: CASSLAGLAGSLNEQFF. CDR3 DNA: TGTGCCAGCAGCTTAGCAGGACTAGCGGGAAGTCTCAATGAGCAGTTCTTC.